These 9 T cell receptor beta chains originate from one sample sequenced in a study of blood T cell repertoires in COVID-19. Sequencing used immunoSEQ multiplex PCR; TCRdb keeps in-frame clones, though not all of them. This repertoire shows roughly 120,000 clones, around 89% found once; its top ten account for about 27%. The sample consisted of peripheral blood. The receptors shown here come from a man in his sixties or seventies with active or convalescent COVID-19.

V gene TRBV3-1 (or the pseudogene TRBV3-2) combines with J gene TRBJ2-7; D perhaps matches TRBD2 (6 bases). The CDR3 consists of 16 residues. Trimming removed 10 bases at V and 0 bases at J, with 22 bases between. The germline V gene encodes CDR1 LGHDT and CDR2 YNNKEL (reference sequence). The CDR3: CATAGSGVAPSYEQYF. CDR3 in DNA: TGTGCCACTGCCGGATCGGGGGTAGCGCCCTCCTACGAGCAGTACTTC.

For this clone: Different DNA sequences within this sample yield the same CDR3. The chain employs TRBV18 and TRBJ2-7, with TRBD1 identical over 10 bases. The CDR3 totals 15 residues. V shed 3 bases, J shed 3 bases, and the junction held 5 bases outside the gene matches. Looked up from germline, CDR1 is KGHSH and CDR2 is LQKENI. The CDR3 DNA sequence: TGTGCCAGCTCACCCCCGGGACAGGGGAACTACGAGCAGTACTTC. The encoded protein is CASSPPGQGNYEQYF. The whole variable domain, filled in from reference TRBV18 and TRBJ2-7, reads NAGVMQNPRHLVRRRGQEARLRCSPMKGHSHVYWYRQLPEEGLKFMVYLQKENIIDESGMPKERFSAEFPKEGPSILRIQQVVRGDSAAYFCASSPPGQGNYEQYFGPGTRLTVT.

The CDR3 DNA reads TGCAGCGTTGAAGAGACAGGGAGGACCCAGTACTTC. It encodes CSVEETGRTQYF. The V gene is TRBV29-1, the J gene TRBJ2-5; 7 nucleotides align to TRBD1. This CDR3 has 12 residues. From germline, CDR1 is SQVTM and CDR2 ANQGSEA. V lost 0 bases, J lost 7 bases, and 2 bases stayed unmatched.

The CDR3: CASSQAGSGNQPQHF. CDR3 bases: TGTGCCAGCAGCCAAGCCGGGTCAGGCAATCAGCCCCAGCATTTT. The chain couples TRBV3-1 (or the pseudogene TRBV3-2) to TRBJ1-5, with D hard to call. Trimming removed 1 base from V and 2 bases from J, with 9 bases in between. Per germline, CDR1 LGHDT and CDR2 YNNKEL (reference sequence). The CDR3 runs 15 residues.

This chain connects TRBV28 to TRBJ2-3, with 7 nucleotides matching TRBD2. Germline V CDR1 and CDR2: MDHEN, SYDVKM. The CDR3 is 15 amino acids. Trimming cost V 5 bases and J 2 bases; bases outside gene matches: 7. The CDR3 sequence: CASSLIAGLTDTQYF. The DNA of the CDR3 is TGTGCCAGCAGTCTGATAGCGGGTCTCACAGATACGCAGTATTTT.

CDR3 region: CASSQEVQQETQYF. In DNA, the CDR3 is TGTGCCAGCAGCCAAGAAGTACAGCAAGAGACCCAGTACTTC. The chain employs TRBV3-1 (or the pseudogene TRBV3-2) and TRBJ2-5; D call uncertain. V gave up 0 bases and J gave up 2 bases, with 7 bases separating them. Germline loops: CDR1 LGHDT, CDR2 YNNKEL (reference sequence). There are 14 residues in the CDR3.

The chain employs TRBV18 and TRBJ2-7; 7 bases fit TRBD1. CDR3 length: 15 amino acids. Unmatched junction bases numbered 8, after V lost 0 bases and J lost 6 bases. Germline V CDR1 and CDR2: KGHSH, LQKENI. Here the CDR3 reads CASSPPGPPGGEQYF. The CDR3, as DNA: TGTGCCAGCTCACCACCGGGACCTCCAGGGGGCGAGCAGTACTTC.

The V gene is TRBV19, the J gene TRBJ1-6, with D perhaps TRBD1 (6 bases). This CDR3 region has 15 residues. Germline-derived CDR1 and CDR2 are LNHDA and SQIVND (reference sequence). Trimming cost V 7 bases and J 7 bases, with 17 bases left between them. The CDR3 is CASTRGGTTNSPLHF. As DNA, the CDR3 is TGTGCCAGTACGCGCGGGGGCACTACGAATTCACCCCTCCACTTT.

This chain joins TRBV7-2 and TRBJ2-3, with TRBD2 as a possible D gene (6 bases). Germline-derived CDR1 and CDR2 are SGHTA and FQGNSA. The CDR3 consists of 15 residues. The V end was cut by 3 bases, the J end by 0 bases, with 10 bases between. The CDR3 DNA reads as TGTGCCAGCAGCTTGACTAGGACTAGCACAGATACGCAGTATTTT. It is translated as CASSLTRTSTDTQYF.